Listed here are 25 T cell receptor beta chains from one sample, sequenced in a study of regulatory T cells in long-lasting Graves disease. The time point is: newly diagnosed GD, antithyroid drugs for less than 3 months. Extracted PBMC RNA gave rise to the TCR library. For TCR beta, libraries came from iRepertoire HTBI primers and Arm-PCR of CDR3 regions. TCRdb used MiXCR to reprocess the multiplex PCR reads, holding one entry per CDR3 protein. The sample lists more than 400,000 distinct CDR3 sequences, roughly 15% seen once, with roughly a tenth in the top ten. These data are also associated with another study on T cells in Graves' hyperthyroidism and ophthalmopathy.

Sequences were derived from peripheral blood mononuclear cells (PBMCs), sampled at new diagnosis, from a patient treated with antithyroid drugs. These receptors were taken from a woman aged 25 to 45 with Graves disease.

As for this clonotype: A far larger clone is a single base away, which makes a read error likely. The J gene is TRBJ2-3, the V gene TRBV2, with D unclear. The assigned J gene may be wrong: the sequence end matches TRBJ1-1 better. Germline assignment: CDR1 SNHLY and CDR2 FYNNEI. The CDR3 totals 13 residues. The CDR3, as DNA: TGTGCCTCCCAGCGGAGGGAAGACACTGGAGCTTTCTTT. Translation: CASQRREDTGAFF.

This clonotype was picked up many times. The chain employs TRBV7-3 and TRBJ2-4; D remains unclear. Germline V gene sequence: CDR1 SGHTA, CDR2 FQGTGA. The CDR3 extends over 19 amino acids. V gave up 6 bases and J gave up 0 bases, with 24 bases separating them. The CDR3 loop reads CASSRPGPLKTLAKNIQYF. The CDR3, as DNA: TGTGCCAGCAGTCGCCCGGGCCCCCTGAAAACTCTAGCCAAAAACATTCAGTACTTC.

V is TRBV28 and J is TRBJ2-7, with TRBD2 identical over 8 bases. Trimming at V came to 1 base and at J to 1 base, leaving 6 bases not matched to a gene. The CDR3 has 16 amino acids. CDR1 MDHEN and CDR2 SYDVKM come from the germline V gene. Here the CDR3 DNA reads TGTGCCAGCAGTTTATTTGTGACTAGCGAATCCTACGAGCAGTACTTC. This codes for CASSLFVTSESYEQYF.

This clonotype was observed many times. This chain links TRBV7-8 with TRBJ2-1, with D maybe TRBD1 (6 bases). The germline V gene has CDR1 SGHVS and CDR2 FQNEAQ. This CDR3 contains 18 residues. The V end lost 8 bases, the J end lost 1 base, and 24 bases lay between the germline ends. The CDR3 region has the DNA TGTGCCAGCGGGGGTGCTGAGGGACACCGAGGGTCCTACAATGAGCAGTTCTTC. Translating it yields CASGGAEGHRGSYNEQFF.

J is TRBJ2-1 and V is TRBV19; weak D call: TRBD1 (6 bases). Germline V CDR1 and CDR2: LNHDA, SQIVND (reference sequence). Trimming took off 9 bases at V and 5 bases at J, with 14 bases between the two ends. The CDR3 sequence is 13 residues long. The CDR3 loop is CASTTGHNNEQFF. The DNA of the CDR3 is TGTGCCAGCACTACGGGACATAACAATGAGCAGTTCTTC.

This clonotype was detected many times. The chain has TRBV28 and TRBJ2-1; 7 bases line up with TRBD2. After removal of 6 bases from V and 8 bases from J, the junction contained 16 bases not matched to a gene. Germline V CDR1 and CDR2: MDHEN, SYDVKM. The CDR3 contains 16 residues. The CDR3 sequence is CASRYRDYGGSDEQFF. CDR3 in DNA: TGTGCCAGCAGGTACCGGGACTACGGCGGGTCCGATGAGCAGTTCTTC.

This clonotype was seen a handful of times. The V call is TRBV7-9, the J call TRBJ1-1; 8 positions match TRBD1. Germline V gene sequence: CDR1 SEHNR, CDR2 FQNEAQ (reference sequence). This CDR3 has 14 residues. The trim removed 5 bases at V and 4 bases at J, leaving 6 bases unmatched. Here the CDR3 DNA reads TGTGCCAGCAGCACCTCAGGGGGCTTCACTGAAGCTTTCTTT. Translation gives CASSTSGGFTEAFF.

This clonotype was counted many times. This chain connects TRBV5-1 to TRBJ2-3; 7 bases match TRBD2. The germline gives CDR1 SGHRS, CDR2 YFSETQ. V lost 0 bases and J lost 4; bases outside the gene matches: 5. The CDR3 length is 15 residues. The chain's CDR3 is CASSLGQGGADTQYF. CDR3 nucleotides: TGCGCCAGCAGCTTGGGGCAGGGAGGGGCAGATACGCAGTATTTT.

There are many counts of this clonotype. V gene TRBV28 combines with J gene TRBJ1-1; the D gene is possibly TRBD1 (5 bases). V was cut by 8 bases and J by 5 bases, with 15 bases left in between. Germline V gene lookup returns CDR1 MDHEN and CDR2 SYDVKM. The CDR3 runs to 13 residues. The CDR3 region is CASYRQGETEAFF. The CDR3 DNA sequence: TGTGCCAGCTATCGGCAGGGTGAAACTGAAGCTTTCTTT.

This clonotype was detected a few times. This chain uses TRBV30 with TRBJ1-1, with 8 bases identical to TRBD1. Germline CDR1 and CDR2: GTSNPN and SVGIG (reference sequence). The CDR3 covers 12 residues. The J segment lost 3 bases and the V segment lost 8 bases, leaving 5 bases of the junction unmatched. As DNA, the CDR3 is TGTGCCAGGGACAGGAGGGACACTGAAGCTTTCTTT. Protein product: CARDRRDTEAFF.

About this clonotype: This CDR3 fails to terminate in the conserved phenylalanine or tryptophan, so it likely reflects a read error. Here the CDR3 DNA reads TGTGCCAGCAGTCGACTAGCGGGAAGCTCCTACAATGAGCAGTTCTCC. Translating it yields CASSRLAGSSYNEQFS. The J gene is TRBJ2-1, the V gene TRBV6-1; 11 bases line up with TRBD2. V trimming: 5 bases; J trimming: 0 bases; junction bases outside the gene matches: 3. CDR1 and CDR2 from the germline V gene are MNHNS and SASEGT. The length of the CDR3 is 16 residues.

This clonotype has ten or more counts. The chain has TRBV5-6 and TRBJ1-2; 7 bases are shared with TRBD1. V dropped 4 bases and J dropped 9; count of bases not matched to a gene: 9. The CDR3 is made up of 13 amino acids. Germline V gives CDR1 SGHDT, CDR2 YYEEEE. The DNA of the CDR3 is TGTGCCAGCAGCCGCGACAGGGCAGGGAGCTACACCTTC. Residues: CASSRDRAGSYTF. Variable domain in full (rest from reference TRBV5-6 and TRBJ1-2): DAGVTQSPTHLIKTRGQQVTLRCSPKSGHDTVSWYQQALGQGPQFIFQYYEEEERQRGNFPDRFSGHQFPNYSSELNVNALLLGDSALYLCASSRDRAGSYTFGSGTRLTVV.

For this clonotype: Germline is not matched at one junction end, which may reflect a read error. The chain carries TRBV7-9 and TRBJ2-1; D unclear. The germline gives CDR1 SEHNR, CDR2 FQNEAQ (reference sequence). This CDR3 has 16 amino acids. The CDR3 here is CASSPVVDGPYNEQFF. DNA for the CDR3: TGTGCCAGCAGTCCGGTAGTGGATGGCCCCTACAACGAGCAGTTCTTC.

This clonotype was detected many times. V and J are TRBV20-1 and TRBJ1-1; possibly TRBD1 for D (5 bases). Germline V gene data show CDR1 as DFQATT and CDR2 as SNEGSKA (reference sequence). V was cut by 3 bases and J by 5 bases, with 16 bases left in between. The CDR3 is made up of 14 amino acids. CDR3 residues: CSASFSRVGTEAFF. The CDR3, as DNA: TGCAGTGCTAGCTTTTCCAGGGTCGGGACTGAAGCTTTCTTT.

This clonotype was counted ten times or more. The chain employs TRBV3-1 and TRBJ2-2; D gene uncertain. CDR1 LGHDT and CDR2 YNNKEL come from the germline V gene (reference sequence). The CDR3 extends over 13 amino acids. V gave up 2 bases and J gave up 5 bases, with 6 bases separating them. The CDR3, as DNA: TGTGCCAGCAGCCAACTAGGGACCGGGGAGCTGTTTTTT. Translating gives CASSQLGTGELFF. The full variable domain, in which reference TRBV3-1 and TRBJ2-2 provide the parts outside the CDR3, is DTAVSQTPKYLVTQMGNDKSIKCEQNLGHDTMYWYKQDSKKFLKIMFSYNNKELIINETVPNRFSPKSPDKAHLNLHINSLELGDSAVYFCASSQLGTGELFFGEGSRLTVL.

There are many counts of this clonotype. The chain recombines TRBV7-2 with TRBJ2-3, with 16 bases matching TRBD2. In germline, CDR1 is SGHTA, CDR2 FQGNSA. V gave up 0 bases and J gave up 2 bases; unmatched junction bases: 11. The CDR3 extends over 21 amino acids. In DNA, the CDR3 is TGTGCCAGCAGCTTAGCTTCTCCCGCCGGGACTAGCGGGAGGGCCACAGATACGCAGTATTTT. It specifies CASSLASPAGTSGRATDTQYF.

The rearrangement uses TRBV7-9 and TRBJ2-5; 8 bases are shared with TRBD2. Germline V lookup: CDR1 SEHNR, CDR2 FQNEAQ (reference sequence). This CDR3 comprises 16 residues. V was clipped by 4 bases and J by 2 bases; unmatched bases: 9. CDR3 sequence reads: CASSSNNQRGQETQYF. For the CDR3, the DNA is TGTGCCAGCAGCTCGAATAACCAGCGGGGGCAAGAGACCCAGTACTTC. Variable domain in full (rest from reference TRBV7-9 and TRBJ2-5): DTGVSQNPRHKITKRGQNVTFRCDPISEHNRLYWYRQTLGQGPEFLTYFQNEAQLEKSRLLSDRFSAERPKGSFSTLEIQRTEQGDSAMYLCASSSNNQRGQETQYFGPGTRLLVL.

This clonotype was found many times. The chain couples TRBV2 to TRBJ2-4; D uncertain. Trimming removed 8 bases at V and 2 bases at J, with 10 bases between. Looked up from germline, CDR1 is SNHLY and CDR2 is FYNNEI. The CDR3 contains 13 residues. The CDR3 coding sequence is TGTGCCAGCTGTGGGGATTCCAAAAACATTCAGTACTTC. Translating gives CASCGDSKNIQYF.

This clonotype was seen ten or more times. The chain carries TRBV7-9 and TRBJ1-2; D ambiguous. The germline V gene has CDR1 SEHNR and CDR2 FQNEAQ (reference sequence). The germline V and J ends were trimmed by 5 bases and 4 bases, with 17 bases remaining between them. This CDR3 is 15 amino acids long. This CDR3 is CASSPQGSEFYGYTF. In DNA, the CDR3 is TGTGCCAGCAGCCCCCAAGGCTCTGAGTTCTATGGCTACACCTTC.

This clonotype showed up many times. This chain links TRBV20-1 with TRBJ2-5, with 7 nucleotides matching TRBD2. Trimming took 7 bases from V and 6 from J; bases not matched to a gene: 14. The CDR3 runs to 14 residues. CDR1 is DFQATT and CDR2 is SNEGSKA in the germline V gene (reference sequence). CDR3 in DNA: TGCAGTGGTCACGGCGGGAGTTCCCTCAAGACCCAGTACTTC. Translation gives CSGHGGSSLKTQYF.

This clonotype was recorded a few times. This chain links TRBV20-1 with TRBJ1-5, with D possibly TRBD1 on 6 matching bases. There are 15 residues in the CDR3. The ends were cut back, 0 bases at V and 3 bases at J, with 12 bases in the middle. Germline-derived CDR1 and CDR2 are DFQATT and SNEGSKA (reference sequence). The CDR3: CSARDRGAFNQPQHF. The DNA for the CDR3 is TGCAGTGCTAGAGACAGGGGTGCATTCAATCAGCCCCAGCATTTT.

This clonotype was seen at least ten times. The chain employs TRBV27 and TRBJ1-1; D gene ambiguous. The CDR3 totals 13 residues. In germline, CDR1 is MNHEY, CDR2 SMNVEV (reference sequence). The V gene lost 6 bases and the J gene lost 1 base, with 9 bases spanning the gap. CDR3 sequence reads: CASRRMANTEAFF. CDR3 DNA sequence: TGTGCCAGCAGGCGAATGGCGAACACTGAAGCTTTCTTT.

The chain links TRBV19 to TRBJ2-5, with a tentative D call TRBD2 (5 bases). This CDR3 is built from 14 residues. Germline loops: CDR1 LNHDA, CDR2 SQIVND (reference sequence). The V and J ends lost 1 base and 5 bases respectively, with 11 bases between them. DNA for the CDR3: TGTGCCAGTAGTATAGGGAGCGGAACGGAGACCCAGTACTTC. It encodes CASSIGSGTETQYF.

The chain employs TRBV18 and TRBJ2-1; 9 nucleotides line up with TRBD2. The CDR3 contains 15 residues. Germline trimming cut 0 bases from V and 7 bases from J; bases unmatched to any gene: 4. CDR1 is KGHSH and CDR2 is LQKENI in the germline V gene. CDR3 sequence (DNA): TGTGCCAGCTCACCACCTGGCGGGAGGGGGAATGAGCAGTTCTTC. Translating it yields CASSPPGGRGNEQFF. Looking up the rest from reference TRBV18 and TRBJ2-1 gives the full variable domain: NAGVMQNPRHLVRRRGQEARLRCSPMKGHSHVYWYRQLPEEGLKFMVYLQKENIIDESGMPKERFSAEFPKEGPSILRIQQVVRGDSAAYFCASSPPGGRGNEQFFGPGTRLTVL.

V and J are TRBV27 and TRBJ2-5; D tentatively fits TRBD1 or TRBD2 (5 bases each). V was pared by 5 bases and J by 2 bases, with 15 bases between. CDR3 length equals 15 residues. Germline V gene lookup returns CDR1 MNHEY and CDR2 SMNVEV (reference sequence). CDR3 sequence reads: CASSPRFGGQETQYF. The CDR3 DNA reads TGTGCCAGCAGTCCCCGATTTGGGGGTCAAGAGACCCAGTACTTC.